Here is one T cell receptor beta chain with its context. Seattle patients were enrolled while actively infected and followed longitudinally. Germline values: CDR1 KGHDR, CDR2 SFDVKD. The CDR3 contains 11 residues. V was shortened by 9 bases and J by 1 base, with 6 bases between the two germline ends. The sample is drawn from a study of blood T cell repertoires in COVID-19. TCRdb keeps only in-frame clones here, not all; method: immunoSEQ multiplex PCR. The table lists fewer than 80,000 clones, less than 85% of them singletons. This receptor was taken from a man in his forties or fifties with COVID-19, enrolled during active disease. This chain joins TRBV24-1 and TRBJ2-7; TRBD1 might be the D (5 bases). Sample: peripheral blood. For the CDR3, the DNA is TGTGCCACCGGGGCTTCCTACGAGCAGTACTTC. It translates to CATGASYEQYF.